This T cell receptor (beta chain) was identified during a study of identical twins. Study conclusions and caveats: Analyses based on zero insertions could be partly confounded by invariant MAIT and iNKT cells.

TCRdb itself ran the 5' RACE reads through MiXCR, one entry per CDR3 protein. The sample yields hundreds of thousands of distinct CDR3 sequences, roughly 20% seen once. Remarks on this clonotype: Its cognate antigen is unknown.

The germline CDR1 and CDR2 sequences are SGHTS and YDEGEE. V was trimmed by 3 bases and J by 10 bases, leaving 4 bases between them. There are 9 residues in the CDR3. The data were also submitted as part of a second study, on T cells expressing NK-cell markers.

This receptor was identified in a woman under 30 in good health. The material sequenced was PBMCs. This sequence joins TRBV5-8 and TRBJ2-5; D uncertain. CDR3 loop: CASSSHQYF. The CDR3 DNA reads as TGTGCCAGCAGCTCCCACCAGTACTTC.